This T cell receptor (beta chain) was obtained from a study of T cells after yellow fever vaccination. Using its own MiXCR run on the 5' RACE reads, TCRdb lists one record per CDR3 protein. The table includes under 350,000 distinct CDR3 sequences, approximately 4% detected once. This clonotype occurred a few times. The CDR3 is 14 amino acids. Germline trimming cut 6 bases from V and 5 bases from J; bases unmatched to any gene: 6. The origin of this receptor is a man between 18 and 29 years old who received the YFV17D yellow fever vaccine. The chain couples TRBV12-3 or TRBV12-4 to TRBJ2-2; 7 nucleotides match TRBD2. This sample comprised PBMCs, obtained 5 days after the yellow fever booster vaccination. The CDR3 coding sequence is TGTGCCAGCAGACGGGACTATCAGACCGGGGAGCTGTTTTTT. Residues: CASRRDYQTGELFF.